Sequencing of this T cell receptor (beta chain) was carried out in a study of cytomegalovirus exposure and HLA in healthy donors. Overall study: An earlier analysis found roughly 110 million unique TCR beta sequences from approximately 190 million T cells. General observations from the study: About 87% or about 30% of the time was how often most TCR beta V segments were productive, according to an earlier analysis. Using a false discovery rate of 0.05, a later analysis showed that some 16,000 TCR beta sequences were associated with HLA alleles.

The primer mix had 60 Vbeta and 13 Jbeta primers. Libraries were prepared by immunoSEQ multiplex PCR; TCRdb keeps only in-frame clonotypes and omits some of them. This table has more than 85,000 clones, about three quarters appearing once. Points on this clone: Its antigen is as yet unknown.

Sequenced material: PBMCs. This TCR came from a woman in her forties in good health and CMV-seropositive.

The DNA of the CDR3 is TGCGCCAGCAGCTCGGCCCGGGGATCCTACACTGAAGCTTTCTTT. It encodes CASSSARGSYTEAFF. The chain carries TRBV5-1 and TRBJ1-1, with no clear D. Trimming removed 3 bases from V and 3 bases from J, with 15 bases in between. The CDR3 covers 15 residues. Per germline, CDR1 SGHRS and CDR2 YFSETQ.